This record covers a single T cell receptor beta chain. The data are from a study of blood T cell repertoires in COVID-19. Study-level information: COVID-19 samples collected from the United States, Italy and Spain covered acute and convalescent phases.

In the original workflow: The assay estimated nucleated cells by amplifying reference gene primers. The assay was immunoSEQ multiplex PCR, and TCRdb's table has in-frame clones only and misses some. V and J calls and clone size are given by that table; D and trimming were obtained from the DNA. The table lists approximately 350,000 clones, about 89% of them singletons, with about 6% in the top ten. There are 14 residues in the CDR3. The germline gives CDR1 SGHAT, CDR2 FQDESV (reference sequence). The V end was cut by 2 bases, the J end by 3 bases, with 10 bases between. The chain recombines TRBV11-1 with TRBJ1-1, with D unclear. The origin of this receptor is a woman aged 45 to 65 with COVID-19, enrolled during active disease. The sequencing sample was made of peripheral blood. The CDR3 DNA reads as TGTGCCAGCAGCTTAAGTCAGGTGCACACTGAAGCTTTCTTT. As protein: CASSLSQVHTEAFF.